The entry that follows covers one TCR beta chain sequence. Its antigen is not known. Investigators profiled TCR beta VDJ and CDR3 from genomic DNA template. TCRdb fed the reads into MiXCR, producing one record per CDR3 protein. The table includes about 180,000 distinct CDR3 sequences, about 50% detected once. This sample was taken from a study of CD8+CD57+ T cells in acquired aplastic anemia. About the study: Sorting CD4+ and CD8+ cells gave DNA averaging around 3 ug. Overall study findings and caveats: Patients had about 31 CD8+ CDR3 sequences in common with controls (the shared set). CD8+ Simpson's diversity in patients was not significantly different from that in controls.

This CDR3 region has 14 residues. Germline V lookup: CDR1 SEHNR, CDR2 FQNEAQ (reference sequence). Trimming pared 1 base from V and 4 bases from J, leaving 7 bases between. Selection for sequencing was limited to patients who had shown CD8+CD57+ cell expansion by flow cytometry. Every patient had severe acquired aplastic anemia. The specimen sequenced was sorted CD4+, CD8+, or CD8+CD57+ T cells (not recorded which) from PBMCs. The V and J genes are TRBV7-9 and TRBJ2-2; D ambiguous. This TCR was sampled from a human donor with aplastic anemia. The CDR3 protein is CASSLEAATGELFF. CDR3 coding DNA: TGTGCCAGCAGCTTAGAGGCTGCCACCGGGGAGCTGTTTTTT.